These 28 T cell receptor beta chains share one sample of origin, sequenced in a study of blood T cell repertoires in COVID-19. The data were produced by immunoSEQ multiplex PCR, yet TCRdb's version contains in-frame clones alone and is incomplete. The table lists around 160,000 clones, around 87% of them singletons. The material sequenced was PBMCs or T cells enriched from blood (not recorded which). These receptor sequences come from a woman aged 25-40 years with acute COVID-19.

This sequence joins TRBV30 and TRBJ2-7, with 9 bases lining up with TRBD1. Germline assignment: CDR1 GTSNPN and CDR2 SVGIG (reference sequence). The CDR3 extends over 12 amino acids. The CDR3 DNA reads TGTGCTGGGAAGGGACAGGGCGACGAGCAGTACTTC. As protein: CAGKGQGDEQYF.

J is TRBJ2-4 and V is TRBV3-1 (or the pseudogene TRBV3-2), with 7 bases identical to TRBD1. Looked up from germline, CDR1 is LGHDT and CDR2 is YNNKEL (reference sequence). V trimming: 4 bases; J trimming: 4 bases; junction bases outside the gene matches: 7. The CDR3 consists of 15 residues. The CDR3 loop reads CASSLTWDSKNIQYF. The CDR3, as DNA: TGTGCCAGCAGCCTAACGTGGGACAGTAAAAACATTCAGTACTTC.

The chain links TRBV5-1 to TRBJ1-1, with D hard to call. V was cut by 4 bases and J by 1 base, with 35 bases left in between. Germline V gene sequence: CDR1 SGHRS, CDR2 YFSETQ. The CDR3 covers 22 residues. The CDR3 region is CASSLGRPEPRGSAQRNTEAFF. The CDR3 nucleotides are TGCGCCAGCAGCCTCGGCAGACCCGAACCTCGGGGTTCCGCGCAGAGGAACACTGAAGCTTTCTTT.

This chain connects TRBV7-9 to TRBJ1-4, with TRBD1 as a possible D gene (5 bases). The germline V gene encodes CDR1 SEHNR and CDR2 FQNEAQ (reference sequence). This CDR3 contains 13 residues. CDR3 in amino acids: CATSPGDNEKLFF. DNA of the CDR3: TGTGCTACCAGCCCGGGGGATAATGAAAAACTGTTTTTT.

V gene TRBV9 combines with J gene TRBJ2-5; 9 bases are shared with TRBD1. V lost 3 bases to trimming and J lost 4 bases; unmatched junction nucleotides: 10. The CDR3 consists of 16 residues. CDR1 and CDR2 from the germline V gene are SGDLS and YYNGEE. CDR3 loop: CASSAADRGERETQYF. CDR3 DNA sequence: TGTGCCAGCAGCGCTGCGGACAGGGGAGAGAGAGAGACCCAGTACTTC.

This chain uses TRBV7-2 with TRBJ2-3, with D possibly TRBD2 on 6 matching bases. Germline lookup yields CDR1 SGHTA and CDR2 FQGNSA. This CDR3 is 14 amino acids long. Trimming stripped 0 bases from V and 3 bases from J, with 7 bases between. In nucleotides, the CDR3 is TGTGCCAGCAGCTTAGCGGGAGGAACAGATACGCAGTATTTT. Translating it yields CASSLAGGTDTQYF.

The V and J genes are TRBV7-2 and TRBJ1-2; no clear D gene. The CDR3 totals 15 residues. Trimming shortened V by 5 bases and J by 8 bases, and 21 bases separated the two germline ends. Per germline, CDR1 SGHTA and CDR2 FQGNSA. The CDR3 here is CASSLTDGPRNGYTF. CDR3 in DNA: TGTGCCAGCAGCCTCACGGATGGGCCCAGGAACGGCTACACCTTC.

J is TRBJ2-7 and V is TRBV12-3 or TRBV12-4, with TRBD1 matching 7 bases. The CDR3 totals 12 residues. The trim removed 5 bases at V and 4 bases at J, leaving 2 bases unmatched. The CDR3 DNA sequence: TGTGCCAGCAGTCCGGACAGGTACGAGCAGTACTTC. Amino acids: CASSPDRYEQYF.

The CDR3 loop is CAWSGDTGIYGYTF. DNA of the CDR3: TGTGCCTGGAGTGGAGATACAGGCATCTATGGCTACACCTTC. This chain links TRBV30 with TRBJ1-2, with D perhaps matching TRBD1 (5 bases). The CDR3 spans 14 residues. The V end lost 1 base, the J end lost 4 bases, and 13 bases lay between the germline ends. Germline V CDR1 and CDR2: GTSNPN, SVGIG (reference sequence).

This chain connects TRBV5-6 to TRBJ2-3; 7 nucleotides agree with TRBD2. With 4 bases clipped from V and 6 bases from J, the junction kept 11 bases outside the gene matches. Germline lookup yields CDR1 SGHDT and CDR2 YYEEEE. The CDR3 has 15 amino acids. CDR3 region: CASSSLAASADTQYF. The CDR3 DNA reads TGTGCCAGCAGCAGTCTAGCGGCCTCAGCGGATACGCAGTATTTT.

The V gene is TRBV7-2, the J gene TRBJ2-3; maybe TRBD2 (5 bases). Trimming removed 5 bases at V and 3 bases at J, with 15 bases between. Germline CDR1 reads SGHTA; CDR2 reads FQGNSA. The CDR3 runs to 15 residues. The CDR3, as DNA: TGTGCCAGCAGCCCCCCGACTATTAGGACAGATACGCAGTATTTT. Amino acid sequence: CASSPPTIRTDTQYF.

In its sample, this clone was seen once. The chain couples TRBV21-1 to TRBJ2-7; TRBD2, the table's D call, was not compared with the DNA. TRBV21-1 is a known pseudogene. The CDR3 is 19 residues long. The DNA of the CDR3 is TGTGCCAGCAGCAATTCCCTAGCGGGAGAGGGGGATAGCTCCTACGAGCAGTACTTC. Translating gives CASSNSLAGEGDSSYEQYF.

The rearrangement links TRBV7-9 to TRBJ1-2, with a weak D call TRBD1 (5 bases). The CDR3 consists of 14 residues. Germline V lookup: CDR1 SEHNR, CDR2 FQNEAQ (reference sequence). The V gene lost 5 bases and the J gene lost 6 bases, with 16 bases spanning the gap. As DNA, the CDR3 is TGTGCCAGCAGCACGGTCAGGGAAGACGATGGCTACACCTTC. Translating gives CASSTVREDDGYTF. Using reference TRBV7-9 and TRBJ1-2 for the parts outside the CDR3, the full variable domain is DTGVSQNPRHKITKRGQNVTFRCDPISEHNRLYWYRQTLGQGPEFLTYFQNEAQLEKSRLLSDRFSAERPKGSFSTLEIQRTEQGDSAMYLCASSTVREDDGYTFGSGTRLTVV.

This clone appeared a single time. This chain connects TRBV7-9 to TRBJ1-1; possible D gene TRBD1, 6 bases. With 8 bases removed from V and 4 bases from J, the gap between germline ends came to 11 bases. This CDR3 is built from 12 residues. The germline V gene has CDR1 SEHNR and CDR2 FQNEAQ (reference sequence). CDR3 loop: CASGGGGTEAFF. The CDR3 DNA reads TGTGCCAGCGGGGGAGGGGGCACTGAAGCTTTCTTT.

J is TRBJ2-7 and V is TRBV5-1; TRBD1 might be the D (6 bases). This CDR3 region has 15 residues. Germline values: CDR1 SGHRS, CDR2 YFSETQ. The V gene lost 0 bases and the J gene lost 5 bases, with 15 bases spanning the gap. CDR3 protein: CASSLGSLTGHEQYF. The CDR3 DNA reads TGCGCCAGCAGCTTGGGGTCCTTGACAGGCCACGAGCAGTACTTC.

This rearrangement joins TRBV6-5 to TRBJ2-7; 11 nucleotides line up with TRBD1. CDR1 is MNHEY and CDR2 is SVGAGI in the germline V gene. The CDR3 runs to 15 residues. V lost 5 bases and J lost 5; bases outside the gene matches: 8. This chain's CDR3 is CASSHQDRGHHEQYF. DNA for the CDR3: TGTGCCAGCAGTCACCAGGACAGGGGGCATCACGAGCAGTACTTC.

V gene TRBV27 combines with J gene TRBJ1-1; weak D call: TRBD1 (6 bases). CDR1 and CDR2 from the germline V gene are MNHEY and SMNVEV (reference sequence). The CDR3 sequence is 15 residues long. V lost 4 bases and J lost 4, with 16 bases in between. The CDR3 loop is CASSSLNQGFTEAFF. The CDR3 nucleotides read TGTGCCAGCAGTTCGCTTAACCAGGGGTTCACTGAAGCTTTCTTT.

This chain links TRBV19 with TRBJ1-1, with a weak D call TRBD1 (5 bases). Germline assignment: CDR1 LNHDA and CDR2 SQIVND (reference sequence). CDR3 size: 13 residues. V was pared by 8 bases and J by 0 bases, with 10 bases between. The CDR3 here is CASRQLLNTEAFF. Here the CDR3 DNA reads TGTGCCAGTCGACAGCTCTTGAACACTGAAGCTTTCTTT.

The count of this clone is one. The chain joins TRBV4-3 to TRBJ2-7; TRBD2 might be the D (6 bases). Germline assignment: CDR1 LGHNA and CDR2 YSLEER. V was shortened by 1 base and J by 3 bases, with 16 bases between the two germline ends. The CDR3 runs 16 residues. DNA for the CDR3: TGCGCCAGCAGCCAAGGGATCGGGACTCAGCTCTACGAGCAGTACTTC. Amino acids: CASSQGIGTQLYEQYF.

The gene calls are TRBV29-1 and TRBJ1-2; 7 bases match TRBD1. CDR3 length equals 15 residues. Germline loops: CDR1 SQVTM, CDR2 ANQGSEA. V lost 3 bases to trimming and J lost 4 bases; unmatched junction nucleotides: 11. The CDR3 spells CSVDAQTGMGYGYTF. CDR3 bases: TGCAGCGTTGACGCCCAGACAGGGATGGGCTATGGCTACACCTTC.

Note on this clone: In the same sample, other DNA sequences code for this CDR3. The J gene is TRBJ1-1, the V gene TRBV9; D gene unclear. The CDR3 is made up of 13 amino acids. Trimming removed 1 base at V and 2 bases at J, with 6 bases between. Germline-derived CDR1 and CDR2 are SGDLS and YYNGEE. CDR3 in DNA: TGTGCCAGCAGCGTATCTAGAAACACTGAAGCTTTCTTT. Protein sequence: CASSVSRNTEAFF.

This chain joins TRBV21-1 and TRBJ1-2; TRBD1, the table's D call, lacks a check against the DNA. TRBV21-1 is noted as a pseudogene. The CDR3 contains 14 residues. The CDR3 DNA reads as TGTGCCAGCAGCAAGACAGGGCTGCCCTATGGCTACACCTTC. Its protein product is CASSKTGLPYGYTF.

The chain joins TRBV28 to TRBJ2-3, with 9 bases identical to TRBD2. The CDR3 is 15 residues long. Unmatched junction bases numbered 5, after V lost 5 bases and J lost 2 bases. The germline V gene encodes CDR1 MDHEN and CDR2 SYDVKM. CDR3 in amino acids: CASSILAGFTDTQYF. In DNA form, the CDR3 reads TGTGCCAGCAGTATCCTAGCGGGATTCACAGATACGCAGTATTTT.

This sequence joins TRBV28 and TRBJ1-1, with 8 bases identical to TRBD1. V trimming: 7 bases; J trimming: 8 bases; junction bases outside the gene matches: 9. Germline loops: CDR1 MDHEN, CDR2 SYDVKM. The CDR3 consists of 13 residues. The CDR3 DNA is TGTGCCAGCATCCGACAGGGGACTGCCGAAGCTTTCTTT. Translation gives CASIRQGTAEAFF.

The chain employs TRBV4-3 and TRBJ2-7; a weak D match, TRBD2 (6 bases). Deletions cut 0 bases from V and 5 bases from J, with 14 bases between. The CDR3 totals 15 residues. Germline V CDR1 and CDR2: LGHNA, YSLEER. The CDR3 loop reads CASSQDREIGNEQYF. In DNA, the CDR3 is TGCGCCAGCAGCCAAGATCGGGAGATCGGTAACGAGCAGTACTTC.

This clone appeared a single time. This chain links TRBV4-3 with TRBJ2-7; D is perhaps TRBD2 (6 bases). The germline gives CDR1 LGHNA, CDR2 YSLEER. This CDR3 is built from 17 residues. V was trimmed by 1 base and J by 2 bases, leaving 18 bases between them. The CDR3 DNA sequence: TGCGCCAGCAGCCAAGCTCCGGGACTGGGGCCCACCTACGAGCAGTACTTC. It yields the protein CASSQAPGLGPTYEQYF.

CDR3 protein: CASSWTGTNTEAFF. DNA for the CDR3: TGTGCCAGTAGTTGGACAGGCACGAACACTGAAGCTTTCTTT. The chain joins TRBV19 to TRBJ1-1; 7 nucleotides match TRBD1. Germline CDR1 and CDR2: LNHDA and SQIVND (reference sequence). V was pared by 5 bases and J by 1 base, with 4 bases of the junction left unmatched. There are 14 residues in the CDR3.

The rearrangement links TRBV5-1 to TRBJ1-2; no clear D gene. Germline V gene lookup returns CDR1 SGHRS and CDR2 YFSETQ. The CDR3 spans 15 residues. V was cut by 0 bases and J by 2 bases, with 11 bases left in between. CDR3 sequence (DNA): TGCGCCAGCAGCTTGGGTTACAGTACCAACTATGGCTACACCTTC. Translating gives CASSLGYSTNYGYTF.